Listed below are T cell receptor beta chains from one sample, sequenced in a study of beta chain features in type 1 diabetes. TCRdb keeps only in-frame clones here, not all; method: immunoSEQ multiplex PCR. The sample has about 340,000 clones, approximately 8.2% seen once. Sequenced input: central memory CD4+ T cells from blood. These receptors originate from a woman under 30 in good health. The CDR3 runs from the conserved cysteine through the conserved F or W. The D gene is left open where the match is weak. Part of the rows lack a size; the others show once, few, many or a class for expanded clones.

j_call d_call v_call clone_size cdr3_nt cdr3_aa
TRBJ1-5 - TRBV28 few TGTGCCAGCAGGGGATCGAAACGGCCTAGCAATCAGCCCCAGCATTTT CASRGSKRPSNQPQHF
TRBJ2-2 - TRBV28 few TGTGCCAGCAGTCAAAGGATCCCACGGCCCGGGGAGCTGTTTTTT CASSQRIPRPGELFF
TRBJ2-5 - TRBV7-3 many TGTGCCAGCAGCTCGGGCCGCATTGGAGAGACCCAGTACTTC CASSSGRIGETQYF
TRBJ2-1 TRBD2 TRBV6-1 - TGTGCCAGCAGGATAGGGACTAGCGGCAACAATGAGCAGTTCTTC CASRIGTSGNNEQFF
TRBJ2-5 - TRBV18 - TGTGCCAGCTCACCATCGGGCGAGGAGACCCAGTACTTC CASSPSGEETQYF
TRBJ2-3 - TRBV4-3 many TGCGCCAGCAGCCAACGGCTCCTGGTAGATACGCAGTATTTT CASSQRLLVDTQYF
TRBJ2-1 TRBD2 TRBV10-3 - TGTGCCATCAGTGCTCAGCGGGAGGGAAGTGAGCAGTTCTTC CAISAQREGSEQFF
TRBJ2-1 - TRBV4-3 few TGCGCCAGCAGCCAAGCACTGACCAGGACGCAGGGTGAGCAGTTCTTC CASSQALTRTQGEQFF
TRBJ1-5 TRBD1 TRBV2 once TGTGCCAGCAGCGGACAGGGGGTAATGCCCCAGCATTTT CASSGQGVMPQHF
TRBJ2-7 - TRBV6-6 few TGTGCCAGCACAGGGTATTCCTACGAGCAGTACTTC CASTGYSYEQYF
TRBJ1-5 - TRBV4-2 - TGTGCCAGCAGCCAAGGACCTAATCAGCCCCAGCATTTT CASSQGPNQPQHF
TRBJ2-1 - TRBV6-5 - TGTGCCAGCAGCTTGACTAGGAGCTCCTACAATGAGCAGTTCTTC CASSLTRSSYNEQFF
TRBJ2-3 - TRBV9 - TGTGCCAGCAGCGTAGGTGGGCGGGGAACAAACACAGATACGCAGTATTTT CASSVGGRGTNTDTQYF
TRBJ2-1 - TRBV9 few TGTGCCAGCAGCGTCTCGGGTACCACGGGGAATGAGCAGTTCTTC CASSVSGTTGNEQFF
TRBJ2-5 - TRBV7-2 - TGTGCCAGCAGCTTAGGTGGCGGCCAAGAGACCCAGTACTTC CASSLGGGQETQYF